The present T cell receptor (beta chain) was sequenced within a study of CD8 T cells in ankylosing spondylitis. It was by quantitative 5'-RACE with molecular barcodes that TCR beta libraries were made. TCRdb re-called the 5' RACE reads with MiXCR, one entry per CDR3 protein. Among 200,000 to 300,000 distinct CDR3 sequences listed, 10% were seen once. CDR1 MGHDK and CDR2 SYGVNS come from the germline V gene. Trimming cost V 7 bases and J 8 bases, with 18 bases left between them. The CDR3 has 14 residues. Study conclusions and caveats: A CD8+ phenotype characterized the disease-linked clones, which were relatively rare in peripheral blood. Seemingly distinctive of ankylosing spondylitis blood was a TCR beta motif formed by eight highly homologous variants.

This clonotype was detected ten times or more. The antigen is not known. The source is a male donor with ankylosing spondylitis or in good health (not recorded which). Sequencing was performed on blood, either unsorted or a sorted T cell fraction (not recorded which). The rearrangement links TRBV25-1 to TRBJ2-1; D possibly corresponds to TRBD2 (5 bases). As DNA, the CDR3 is TGTGCCAGCACCCCCACTAGTTTGGTGGATGAGCAGTTCTTC. It codes for CASTPTSLVDEQFF.